Presented here are 28 T cell receptor beta chains from one specimen sequenced in a study of blood T cell repertoires in COVID-19. Assay used: immunoSEQ multiplex PCR; TCRdb lists only in-frame clones, some missing. The table has roughly 230,000 clones, about 90% seen once. Sequencing was carried out using peripheral blood. The receptors here all came from a woman aged 60 to 75 with COVID-19, enrolled during active disease.

The rearrangement links TRBV19 to TRBJ1-3; D unclear. Germline V gives CDR1 LNHDA, CDR2 SQIVND (reference sequence). Trimming cost V 7 bases and J 1 base, with 5 bases left between them. CDR3 size: 12 residues. The CDR3 nucleotides read TGTGCCAGTACGGGTTCTGGAAACACCATATATTTT. Its protein is CASTGSGNTIYF.

The chain carries TRBV3-1 (or the pseudogene TRBV3-2) and TRBJ1-2; D remains unclear. This CDR3 contains 13 residues. V shed 0 bases and J shed 2 bases, with 4 bases lying between them. Germline CDR1 LGHDT, CDR2 YNNKEL (reference sequence). DNA for the CDR3: TGTGCCAGCAGCCAAGACGGGAACTATGGCTACACCTTC. Protein: CASSQDGNYGYTF.

DNA of the CDR3: TGTGCCAGCAGCTTAGGGGGCGGTTTAATCTATGGCTACACCTTC. Translation gives CASSLGGGLIYGYTF. The V and J genes are TRBV7-8 and TRBJ1-2, with a possible D match to TRBD1 (5 bases). There are 15 residues in the CDR3. The germline V gene encodes CDR1 SGHVS and CDR2 FQNEAQ. V was shortened by 1 base and J by 4 bases, with 13 bases between the two germline ends. Full variable domain (rest looked up from reference TRBV7-8 and TRBJ1-2): GAGVSQSPRYKVAKRGQDVALRCDPISGHVSLFWYQQALGQGPEFLTYFQNEAQLDKSGLPSDRFFAERPEGSVSTLKIQRTQQEDSAVYLCASSLGGGLIYGYTFGSGTRLTVV.

The genes are TRBV9 and TRBJ2-3; TRBD1 is a possible D gene (6 bases). The CDR3 has 17 amino acids. The V end lost 2 bases, the J end lost 2 bases, and 18 bases lay between the germline ends. CDR1 is SGDLS and CDR2 is YYNGEE in the germline V gene. The CDR3 region has the DNA TGTGCCAGCAGCGTTCGCCCTGGGGGCGGTTTCACAGATACGCAGTATTTT. It translates to CASSVRPGGGFTDTQYF.

The gene calls are TRBV11-3 and TRBJ2-3; D perhaps matches TRBD2 (5 bases). The CDR3 loop spans 13 amino acids. Trimming shortened V by 0 bases and J by 9 bases, and 10 bases separated the two germline ends. Germline V gene sequence: CDR1 SGHNT, CDR2 YENEEA. CDR3 in amino acids: CASSLDLAGTQYF. For the CDR3, the DNA is TGTGCCAGCAGCTTAGACCTAGCAGGCACGCAGTATTTT. The full variable domain, its missing parts supplied by reference TRBV11-3 and TRBJ2-3, is EAGVVQSPRYKIIEKKQPVAFWCNPISGHNTLYWYLQNLGQGPELLIRYENEEAVDDSQLPKDRFSAERLKGVDSTLKIQPAELGDSAVYLCASSLDLAGTQYFGPGTRLTVL.

This clone has a handful of counts. The chain has TRBV9 and TRBJ1-3; D call uncertain. CDR1 SGDLS and CDR2 YYNGEE come from the germline V gene. CDR3 length: 16 residues. V lost 3 bases to trimming and J lost 0 bases, with 13 bases between them. The CDR3 loop is CASSAPGSLSGNTIYF. The DNA of the CDR3 is TGTGCCAGCAGCGCCCCTGGGAGTCTCTCTGGAAACACCATATATTTT. Variable domain in full (rest from reference TRBV9 and TRBJ1-3): DSGVTQTPKHLITATGQRVTLRCSPRSGDLSVYWYQQSLDQGLQFLIQYYNGEERAKGNILERFSAQQFPDLHSELNLSSLELGDSALYFCASSAPGSLSGNTIYFGEGSWLTVV.

The chain is built from TRBV6-2 or TRBV6-3 and TRBJ1-5, with a tentative D call TRBD1 (5 bases). This CDR3 comprises 13 residues. Looked up from germline, CDR1 is MNHEY and CDR2 is SVGEGT. Trimming took 4 bases from V and 5 from J, leaving 9 bases between them. CDR3 nucleotides: TGTGCCAGCAGTTGGACGGGGGATCAGCCCCAGCATTTT. Translation gives CASSWTGDQPQHF.

The J gene is TRBJ1-3, the V gene TRBV2, with TRBD1 identical over 12 bases. Germline values: CDR1 SNHLY, CDR2 FYNNEI. V dropped 6 bases and J dropped 0; count of bases not matched to a gene: 6. The CDR3 has 17 amino acids. Here the CDR3 reads CASSSGTGGFSGNTIYF. CDR3 nucleotides: TGTGCCAGCAGCTCCGGGACAGGGGGCTTCTCTGGAAACACCATATATTTT. Filled out from reference TRBV2 and TRBJ1-3, the complete variable domain reads EPEVTQTPSHQVTQMGQEVILRCVPISNHLYFYWYRQILGQKVEFLVSFYNNEISEKSEIFDDQFSVERPDGSNFTLKIRSTKLEDSAMYFCASSSGTGGFSGNTIYFGEGSWLTVV.

V usage is TRBV29-1 and J usage is TRBJ2-3, with TRBD1 as a possible D gene (5 bases). The CDR3 totals 11 residues. V was trimmed by 8 bases and J by 6 bases, leaving 12 bases between them. Germline V lookup: CDR1 SQVTM, CDR2 ANQGSEA. The CDR3 loop is CSIGDLDTQYF. The CDR3 bases are TGCAGCATAGGGGATCTTGATACGCAGTATTTT.

The V gene is TRBV4-2, the J gene TRBJ2-1; the D gene is possibly TRBD2 (6 bases). Germline V gene data show CDR1 as LGHNA and CDR2 as YNFKEQ. The CDR3 is made up of 16 amino acids. V lost 4 bases, J lost 4 bases, and 17 bases lay in between. CDR3 coding DNA: TGTGCCAGCAGCCCGGGGCGGGGCGGGGAATACAATGAGCAGTTCTTC. Protein product: CASSPGRGGEYNEQFF.

For the CDR3, the DNA is TGCGCCAGCAGCTTGGCCAGACAGGGGCCGCGGGTCGTTGGGTACACTGAAGCTTTCTTT. It yields the protein CASSLARQGPRVVGYTEAFF. The gene calls are TRBV5-1 and TRBJ1-1; TRBD1 matches 8 bases. The CDR3 extends over 20 amino acids. V lost 0 bases, J lost 3 bases, and 19 bases stayed unmatched. Germline CDR1 is SGHRS and CDR2 is YFSETQ.

This chain joins TRBV25-1 and TRBJ1-1; the match to TRBD1 covers 7 bases. J was trimmed by 10 bases and V by 8 bases; bases with no gene match: 10. The CDR3 length is 12 residues. Per the germline V gene, CDR1 is MGHDK and CDR2 is SYGVNS. In DNA, the CDR3 is TGTGCCAGCGGCTCTCAGGGGGGTAGAGCTTTCTTT. This codes for CASGSQGGRAFF.

The chain is built from TRBV20-1 and TRBJ1-2; a weak D match, TRBD1 (6 bases). V was pared by 3 bases and J by 4 bases, with 12 bases between. CDR1 DFQATT and CDR2 SNEGSKA come from the germline V gene (reference sequence). The CDR3 is made up of 13 amino acids. The CDR3, as DNA: TGCAGTGCTAGTCCAGGGGCGGCCTATGGCTACACCTTC. Translated, it gives CSASPGAAYGYTF.

The chain carries TRBV19 and TRBJ2-5; 10 bases line up with TRBD1. Germline loops: CDR1 LNHDA, CDR2 SQIVND (reference sequence). The CDR3 is 16 amino acids. The V and J ends lost 5 bases and 5 bases, in that order; junction bases with no gene match: 11. The CDR3 DNA reads as TGTGCCAGTAGTGTCACCGGGACAGGGGTTGGGGAGACCCAGTACTTC. It encodes CASSVTGTGVGETQYF.

The rearrangement links TRBV4-1 to TRBJ1-3, with D perhaps matching TRBD1 (5 bases). Germline assignment: CDR1 MGHRA and CDR2 YSYEKL. Trimming cost V 2 bases and J 0 bases, with 11 bases left between them. There are 16 residues in the CDR3. CDR3 sequence reads: CASSQRQSFSGNTIYF. The CDR3 DNA follows: TGCGCCAGCAGCCAAAGACAGAGTTTCTCTGGAAACACCATATATTTT.

The count of this clone is one. The chain carries TRBV11-1 and TRBJ1-1, with 7 bases that match TRBD1. CDR1 and CDR2 from the germline V gene are SGHAT and FQDESV (reference sequence). The CDR3 spans 14 residues. J was trimmed by 0 bases and V by 3 bases; bases with no gene match: 1. The CDR3 here is CASSFRGMNTEAFF. CDR3 bases: TGTGCCAGCAGCTTCAGGGGGATGAACACTGAAGCTTTCTTT.

The chain has TRBV11-2 and TRBJ2-1, with 10 positions matching TRBD2. The V and J ends lost 2 bases and 5 bases, in that order; junction bases with no gene match: 6. CDR3 length equals 16 residues. Germline V gene sequence: CDR1 SGHAT, CDR2 FQNNGV. CDR3 region: CASSLKLAGVHNEQFF. The CDR3 DNA reads as TGTGCCAGCAGCTTAAAGCTAGCGGGGGTCCACAATGAGCAGTTCTTC. Supplemented by reference TRBV11-2 and TRBJ2-1, the full variable domain reads EAGVAQSPRYKIIEKRQSVAFWCNPISGHATLYWYQQILGQGPKLLIQFQNNGVVDDSQLPKDRFSAERLKGVDSTLKIQPAKLEDSAVYLCASSLKLAGVHNEQFFGPGTRLTVL.

This chain connects TRBV5-5 to TRBJ2-3, with TRBD1 matching over 10 bases. The germline CDR1 and CDR2 sequences are SGHKS and YYEKEE (reference sequence). This CDR3 has 16 residues. Trimming cost V 5 bases and J 0 bases; bases outside gene matches: 6. The DNA for the CDR3 is TGTGCCAGCAGGGACAGGGGGAGAACTAGCACAGATACGCAGTATTTT. This encodes CASRDRGRTSTDTQYF.

V is TRBV7-9 and J is TRBJ1-3; the D gene is possibly TRBD1 (6 bases). Germline values: CDR1 SEHNR, CDR2 FQNEAQ (reference sequence). Trimming took 1 base from V and 0 from J, leaving 13 bases between them. This CDR3 has 17 residues. The CDR3 loop is CASSLVTGQFSGNTIYF. The CDR3 DNA reads as TGTGCCAGCAGCTTAGTTACAGGACAGTTCTCTGGAAACACCATATATTTT.

The chain joins TRBV18 to TRBJ2-3; D might be TRBD2 (6 bases). With 2 bases removed from V and 1 base from J, the gap between germline ends came to 7 bases. The CDR3 has 14 amino acids. The germline V gene encodes CDR1 KGHSH and CDR2 LQKENI. CDR3 bases: TGTGCCAGCTCACCAGGCGGGGGCACAGATACGCAGTATTTT. Translating gives CASSPGGGTDTQYF. Drawing the rest from reference TRBV18 and TRBJ2-3, the complete variable domain is NAGVMQNPRHLVRRRGQEARLRCSPMKGHSHVYWYRQLPEEGLKFMVYLQKENIIDESGMPKERFSAEFPKEGPSILRIQQVVRGDSAAYFCASSPGGGTDTQYFGPGTRLTVL.

The rearrangement links TRBV19 to TRBJ2-3, with TRBD2 matching over 8 bases. The CDR3 has 14 amino acids. The trim removed 6 bases at V and 1 base at J, leaving 3 bases unmatched. The V gene's germline CDR1 is LNHDA and CDR2 SQIVND (reference sequence). The CDR3: CASSVSGGTDTQYF. The CDR3 nucleotides read TGTGCCAGTAGCGTTAGCGGGGGCACAGATACGCAGTATTTT. The whole variable domain, filled in from reference TRBV19 and TRBJ2-3, reads DGGITQSPKYLFRKEGQNVTLSCEQNLNHDAMYWYRQDPGQGLRLIYYSQIVNDFQKGDIAEGYSVSREKKESFPLTVTSAQKNPTAFYLCASSVSGGTDTQYFGPGTRLTVL.

The table lists this clone with a count of one. This rearrangement joins TRBV18 to TRBJ1-4; D is possibly TRBD1 (5 bases). CDR3 length: 18 amino acids. With 3 bases removed from V and 10 bases from J, the gap between germline ends came to 27 bases. Germline loops: CDR1 KGHSH, CDR2 LQKENI. CDR3 nucleotide sequence: TGTGCCAGCTCACCTATTAGCCAACAGGTCTCGGGTGAAGTAAAACTGTTTTTT. It specifies CASSPISQQVSGEVKLFF.

V usage is TRBV9 and J usage is TRBJ1-4; possible D gene TRBD1, 5 bases. The CDR3 is 15 residues long. Per germline, CDR1 SGDLS and CDR2 YYNGEE. With 0 bases removed from V and 2 bases from J, the gap between germline ends came to 8 bases. The CDR3 loop is CASSVGAGTNEKLFF. DNA for the CDR3: TGTGCCAGCAGCGTAGGGGCAGGGACTAATGAAAAACTGTTTTTT.

The chain employs TRBV7-9 and TRBJ1-2; tentative D call: TRBD1 (6 bases). This CDR3 has 18 residues. Trimming pared 2 bases from V and 2 bases from J, leaving 21 bases between. Germline V CDR1 and CDR2: SEHNR, FQNEAQ (reference sequence). Written as DNA, the CDR3 is TGTGCCAGCAGCTTACGGGGGGGCGGCAGGGTCCGAAACTATGGCTACACCTTC. Protein product: CASSLRGGGRVRNYGYTF.

The CDR3 nucleotides read TGTGCCAGCAGCTTGCGGCAGGGATACGAGCAGTACTTC. This translates into CASSLRQGYEQYF. This chain links TRBV5-4 with TRBJ2-7; possible D gene TRBD1, 5 bases. The CDR3 covers 13 residues. Germline CDR1 reads SGHNT; CDR2 reads YYREEE (reference sequence). Between the trimmed V and J ends, which lost 1 base and 4 bases, there was a span of 9 bases.

The rearrangement links TRBV7-2 to TRBJ2-7; 9 nucleotides line up with TRBD2. This CDR3 region has 15 residues. With 2 bases clipped from V and 5 bases from J, the junction kept 7 bases outside the gene matches. CDR1 is SGHTA and CDR2 is FQGNSA in the germline V gene. The CDR3 bases are TGTGCCAGCAGCTTATTTAGGACTAGCGTCCACGAGCAGTACTTC. Amino acid sequence: CASSLFRTSVHEQYF.

V usage is TRBV9 and J usage is TRBJ1-2; D gene ambiguous. The CDR3 totals 16 residues. Trimming removed 3 bases from V and 4 bases from J, with 19 bases in between. Germline assignment: CDR1 SGDLS and CDR2 YYNGEE. DNA of the CDR3: TGTGCCAGCAGCGCTACTCCGTCAACGCGGGCCTATGGCTACACCTTC. It is translated as CASSATPSTRAYGYTF.

The gene calls are TRBV4-2 and TRBJ1-4, with D tentatively TRBD1 (6 bases). The V end was cut by 3 bases, the J end by 5 bases, with 16 bases between. Per germline, CDR1 LGHNA and CDR2 YNFKEQ. The CDR3 is 16 residues long. The chain's CDR3 is CASSHAVGAGNEKLFF. CDR3 DNA: TGTGCCAGCAGCCACGCTGTGGGGGCAGGGAATGAAAAACTGTTTTTT.